The clone carrying this T cell receptor (beta chain) turned up a few times. Its target is unknown. The CDR3 consists of 16 residues. From germline, CDR1 is SGHTA and CDR2 FQGNSA. The V gene lost 1 base and the J gene lost 0 bases, with 12 bases spanning the gap. Here immunoSEQ multiplex PCR was the method, and the copy in TCRdb shows in-frame clones only, minus some. The table has around 69,000 clones, 75% to 85% seen once. The record originates from a study of OX40 agonist ivuxolimab in advanced cancers. The overall study: The patients got ivuxolimab, which is an agonistic anti-OX40 (CD134) antibody. Ivuxolimab was delivered to patients intravenously every 2 weeks at doses spanning 0.01 to 10 mg/kg.

Findings of the study overall: Antigens targeted by the expanded peripheral T cells were not determined.

The sequences come from CD4+ or CD8+ T cells sorted from blood, collected in a trial of the OX40 agonist ivuxolimab. This TCR was recovered from an adult with an advanced solid tumor such as melanoma, head and neck, liver or kidney cancer. V gene TRBV7-2 combines with J gene TRBJ1-1; weak D call: TRBD1 (6 bases). The DNA of the CDR3 is TGTGCCAGCAGCTTAGTCCGGACAGATTTGAACACTGAAGCTTTCTTT. The encoded protein is CASSLVRTDLNTEAFF.